Given below is one TCR beta chain in context. Its antigen remains unidentified. Base quality data are lacking; no much larger clone is found one base away. Patients with a history of autoimmune disease or receiving systemic immunosuppression were excluded from the trial. Peripheral blood for TCR sequencing was drawn from every dose cohort at baseline, at cycle 4 day 1 and at cycle 7 day 1. Samples were obtained from an open-label, multicenter, first-in-human phase I dose-escalation trial of ivuxolimab. Adults with locally advanced or metastatic melanoma, renal cell, hepatocellular, or head and neck squamous cell carcinoma were enrolled in the trial. Before TCR sequencing, CD4+ and CD8+ T cells were separately sorted from peripheral blood. Genomic DNA was extracted from sorted cells for sequencing of the TCRbeta CDR3 region. The immunoSEQ Assay was used for sequencing of TCRbeta CDR3 regions. TCRdb mirrors the immuneACCESS table, restricted to in-frame sequences. Some clones are absent from its copies; in checked studies, under half trace to an unresolved V gene, and the reason for the others is unknown. The sample table lists about 79,000 clones, approximately 85% of them with a count of one. Roughly 4.5% of the sample belongs to the ten largest clones.

The sample is drawn from a study of OX40 agonist ivuxolimab in advanced cancers. Concerning the study at large: Ivuxolimab was an agonistic, fully human IgG2 monoclonal antibody directed against OX40 (CD134), a costimulatory receptor. In the dose-escalation cohort, approximately 83% of patients were male, and the mean age was 60 years with a range of roughly 23 to 79. Partial responses were achieved by three dose-escalation patients, of whom one had hepatocellular carcinoma and two had cutaneous melanoma. Intravenous ivuxolimab was administered to patients every 2 weeks at six dose levels: 0.01, 0.1, 0.3, 1.5, 3 and 10 mg/kg. Peripheral TCRbeta sequencing aimed to test whether ivuxolimab altered TCR sequence diversity and caused clonal T-cell expansion. Patients were allowed to have had prior anti-PD-1, anti-PD-L1 or anti-CTLA-4 therapy, and more than 30% of the dose-escalation patients had previously received checkpoint inhibitors. The paper reports the monotherapy dose-escalation portion (N = 52 patients) of the phase I ivuxolimab trial. Among the 52 dose-escalation patients, 19 had hepatocellular carcinoma, around 15 melanoma, 9 renal cell carcinoma and 9 head and neck cancer. General findings and caveats noted by the study authors: At doses from 0.1 to 3.0 mg/kg, clonal expansion was seen in both CD4+ and CD8+ blood T cells between baseline and week 6. After ivuxolimab, expanded clones were on average more numerous among CD8+ T cells than among CD4+ T cells. In the 0.1-3.0 mg/kg groups, partial responders were among the patients with the lowest normalized peripheral clonal expansion, particularly in CD8+ T cells. The antigen specificity of the peripheral T cells that underwent clonal expansion was not determined. Low levels of normalized T-cell clonal expansion were also shown by some nonresponding patients.

Here V drops 8 bases and J drops 1 base, and the junction holds 6 bases not matched to any gene. Including the terminal cysteine and phenylalanine, the CDR3 comprises 15 residues. Only the CDR3 DNA stays, 45 bases, in frame from base 1. CDR1 and CDR2, per the germline V gene, are WSHSY and SAAADI. This specimen consisted of CD4+ or CD8+ T cells sorted from blood, obtained in a trial of the OX40 agonist ivuxolimab. This clonotype was sampled from an adult with an advanced solid tumor such as melanoma, head and neck, liver or kidney cancer. This chain joins TRBV10-2 to TRBJ1-3; TRBD1 fits 9 bases in the junction. The nucleotide sequence is TGCGCCAGCTCCGGGACAGGGTTTTCTGGAAACACCATATATTTT. It is translated as CASSGTGFSGNTIYF.